The present TCR beta chain was sequenced within a study of cytomegalovirus exposure and HLA in healthy donors. The PCR used 60 Vbeta and 13 Jbeta primers. Measured with immunoSEQ multiplex PCR; TCRdb has only the in-frame clones, and not every one. Here the sample spans tens of thousands of clones, more than 60% being singletons. Findings and limits, study-wide: Listed as cytomegalovirus-associated were 164 TCR beta chains. The productive fraction for most TCR beta V segments was about 90% or about 30% in an earlier analysis.

Only one count was recorded for this clone. The antigen remains undetermined. CDR1 and CDR2 from the germline V gene are SGDLS and YYNGEE. This CDR3 is 14 amino acids long. Trimming at V came to 0 bases and at J to 8 bases, leaving 5 bases not matched to a gene. Sequencing was performed on PBMCs. The receptor was isolated from a man aged 35 to 55 in good health and CMV-seronegative. This chain joins TRBV9 and TRBJ2-1; TRBD2 matches 7 bases. The CDR3 DNA is TGTGCCAGCAGCGTAGGCGGGAGCGTCGATGAGCAGTTCTTC. It codes for CASSVGGSVDEQFF.